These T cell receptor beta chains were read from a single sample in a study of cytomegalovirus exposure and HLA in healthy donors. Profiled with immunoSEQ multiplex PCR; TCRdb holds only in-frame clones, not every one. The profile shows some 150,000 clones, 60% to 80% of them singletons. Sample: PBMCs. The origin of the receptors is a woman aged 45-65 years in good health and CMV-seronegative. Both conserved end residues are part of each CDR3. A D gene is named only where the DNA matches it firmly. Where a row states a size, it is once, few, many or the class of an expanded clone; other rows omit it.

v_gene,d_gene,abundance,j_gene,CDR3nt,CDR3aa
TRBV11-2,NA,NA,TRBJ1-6,TGTGCCAGCAGCTTATCGACGGGGTCGTATAATTCACCCCTCCACTTT,CASSLSTGSYNSPLHF
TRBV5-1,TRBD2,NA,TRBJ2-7,TGCGCCAGCAGCTTGGATAGCGGGGGGTTCTACGAGCAGTACTTC,CASSLDSGGFYEQYF
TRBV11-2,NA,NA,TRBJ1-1,TGTGCCAGCAGCTTGGGGGGGTTTTGGGGGGTGACTGAAGCTTTCTTT,CASSLGGFWGVTEAFF
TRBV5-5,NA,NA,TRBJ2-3,TGTGCCAGCAGCTTGGCGGGGGACGATACGCAGTATTTT,CASSLAGDDTQYF
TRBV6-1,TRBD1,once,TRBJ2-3,TGTGCCAGCAGAAGGGGGCAGCAAGATACGCAGTATTTT,CASRRGQQDTQYF
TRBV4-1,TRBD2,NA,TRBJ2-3,TGCGCCAGCAGCCAAGCGGTGGGCAGCGGGGGACCTACTAGCACAGATACGCAGTATTTT,CASSQAVGSGGPTSTDTQYF
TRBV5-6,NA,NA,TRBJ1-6,TGTGCCAGCACCACGTTGGACAGCCACGAGAGTTCACCCCTCCACTTT,CASTTLDSHESSPLHF
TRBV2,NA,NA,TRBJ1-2,TGTGCCAGCAGGCGGACAGACAACTATGGCTACACCTTC,CASRRTDNYGYTF
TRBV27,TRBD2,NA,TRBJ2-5,TGTGCCAGCAGTCCCAGACTAGCGGGGGGGCTTGAGACCCAGTACTTC,CASSPRLAGGLETQYF
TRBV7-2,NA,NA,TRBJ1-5,TGTGCCAGCAGCTTAGTTAGGGGTAGCAATCAGCCCCAGCATTTT,CASSLVRGSNQPQHF
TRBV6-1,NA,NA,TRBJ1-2,TGTGCCAGCAGTGAAGCTGGGCCAGCCAACTATGGCTACACCTTC,CASSEAGPANYGYTF
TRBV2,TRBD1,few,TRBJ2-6,TGTGCCAGCATTCCGGCGCAGGGGGCGAGGGGGGCCAACGTCCTGACTTTC,CASIPAQGARGANVLTF
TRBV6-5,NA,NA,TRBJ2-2,TGTGCCAGCAGCCGCCCGACGGGGTCCGGGGAGCTGTTTTTT,CASSRPTGSGELFF
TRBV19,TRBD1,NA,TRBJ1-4,TGTGCCAGTAGTATCGACAGGGGGCGAGAAAAACTGTTTTTT,CASSIDRGREKLFF
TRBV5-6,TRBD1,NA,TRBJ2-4,TGTGCCAGCAGCGTTTCCGGGACAGGGGCGCCCCTGGGATACTTC,CASSVSGTGAPLGYF
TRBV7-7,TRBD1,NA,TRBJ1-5,TGTGCTAGCAGCCCGGACAGGGATCAGCCCCAGCATTTT,CASSPDRDQPQHF
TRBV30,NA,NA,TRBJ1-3,TGTGCCTGGAGTGCCCGACAGGAGTTTGGAAACACCATATATTTT,CAWSARQEFGNTIYF
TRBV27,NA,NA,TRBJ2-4,TGTGCCAGCAGTTTCCTAAACAGGGTCGGAAACATTCAGTACTTC,CASSFLNRVGNIQYF
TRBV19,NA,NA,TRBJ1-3,TGTGCCAGTAGTACCCCCGACTCCCTGGCAGGAAACACCATATATTTT,CASSTPDSLAGNTIYF
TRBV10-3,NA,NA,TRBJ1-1,TGTGCCATCGGGACATCGAACACTGAAGCTTTCTTT,CAIGTSNTEAFF
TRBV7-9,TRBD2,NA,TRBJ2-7,TGTGCCAGCAGCTTAGAAGGGTCCCTCGGGGGGGCCTACGAGCAGTACTTC,CASSLEGSLGGAYEQYF
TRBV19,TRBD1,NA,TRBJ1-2,TGTGCCACCGCCGTCTCAGGGGGCTATGGCTACACCTTC,CATAVSGGYGYTF
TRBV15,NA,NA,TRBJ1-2,TGTGCCACCAGCAGAGATTATAGGGAGATGGCTAACTATGGCTACACCTTC,CATSRDYREMANYGYTF